This T cell receptor beta chain was sequenced in a study of blood T cell repertoires in COVID-19. Assay used: immunoSEQ multiplex PCR; TCRdb lists only in-frame clones, some missing. The sample includes about 98,000 clones, 81% of them seen just once. Trimming took 1 base from V and 5 from J, leaving 17 bases between them. Germline values: CDR1 LGHDT, CDR2 YNNKEL (reference sequence). CDR3 size: 16 residues. The rearrangement links TRBV3-1 (or the pseudogene TRBV3-2) to TRBJ2-5, with a possible D match to TRBD2 (5 bases). The clonotype was recovered from a woman older than 75 with acute or convalescent COVID-19. The sequenced sample consisted of peripheral blood. CDR3 protein: CASSQGSGLHAETQYF. In DNA, the CDR3 is TGTGCCAGCAGCCAAGGATCCGGACTTCACGCGGAGACCCAGTACTTC.